This T cell receptor beta chain stems from a study of tumor and adjacent non-tumor tissue in lung cancer. At the level of the study: Stage I to III disease affected 9 to 10 men and about five women aged about 30 to 85. Study-wide results and caveats: Tumor TCR diversity, when higher, was linked to shorter survival. Top 100 clones took a larger repertoire share in normal lung.

Comments on this clonotype: What it recognizes is unknown. This CDR3 fails to terminate in the conserved phenylalanine or tryptophan, so it likely reflects a read error.

A modified ARM-PCR protocol with three rounds of nested PCR amplified TCRbeta. TCRdb redid the calling of the multiplex PCR reads with MiXCR, one entry per CDR3 protein. The profile shows about 110,000 distinct CDR3 sequences, about 87% of them singletons. The template was RNA from unsorted bulk tissue. Chemotherapy-naive patients with new lung cancer underwent thoracic surgery in China, August–late 2014. J gave up 8 bases and V 5 bases, and 6 bases lay outside the gene matches. The CDR3 has 14 residues. Per germline, CDR1 WNHNN and CDR2 SYGVQD (reference sequence). The sample consisted of lung tumor tissue. This sequence was found in a man in his 70s with non-small cell lung cancer. The rearrangement joins TRBV10-1 to TRBJ1-2; 12 positions agree with TRBD1. The CDR3 is CASSSGTGGEGYTS. CDR3 coding DNA: TGCGCCAGCAGTTCCGGGACAGGGGGCGAAGGCTACACCTCC.